These T cell receptor beta chains were read from a single sample in a study of OX40 agonist ivuxolimab in advanced cancers. Generated by immunoSEQ multiplex PCR, the TCRdb table keeps only in-frame clones and is missing some. The repertoire holds approximately 68,000 clones, with roughly nine tenths as singletons. The starting material was CD4+ or CD8+ T cells sorted from blood, obtained in a trial of the OX40 agonist ivuxolimab. All receptors derive from an adult with an advanced solid tumor such as melanoma, head and neck, liver or kidney cancer. CDR3s include the opening cysteine and the closing phenylalanine or tryptophan. Fields, in order: CDR3 protein, V gene, J gene.

CASSLLAGGKDEQFF	TRBV7-3	TRBJ2-1
CASSPIGELFF	TRBV7-6	TRBJ2-2
CASSHRHVGSYNEQFF	TRBV4-1	TRBJ2-1
CASSSGTTGANVLTF	TRBV27	TRBJ2-6
CASRSRGFNTGELFF	TRBV6-5	TRBJ2-2
CASSLLQGMNTEAFF	TRBV27	TRBJ1-1
CASSQEWSGGNTGELFF	TRBV4-2	TRBJ2-2
CAISPDLTGEQFF	TRBV10-3	TRBJ2-1
CAWSAGHLYEQYF	TRBV30	TRBJ2-7
CASSPTVMTGSEAFF	TRBV13	TRBJ1-1
CASSYSEGDTEAFF	TRBV6-5	TRBJ1-1
CASSSRTQETQYF	TRBV13	TRBJ2-5
CASGLVIPGELFF	TRBV12-5	TRBJ2-2
CASGILAGGIYNEQFF	TRBV12-5	TRBJ2-1
CASETQVGDQETQYF	TRBV5-6	TRBJ2-5
CASSPSGSGPGTDTQYF	TRBV5-5	TRBJ2-3
CASSTGLDEKLFF	TRBV2	TRBJ1-4
CASSPSVGAVLYEQYF	TRBV27	TRBJ2-7
CASWGTGDLGEQFF	TRBV19	TRBJ2-1
CASSVGSQVYEQYF	TRBV2	TRBJ2-7
CASSLRDRGPGEETQYF	TRBV5-6	TRBJ2-5
CASSQDNGATGELFF	TRBV4-2	TRBJ2-2
CASSLAAESQYF	TRBV7-9	TRBJ2-5
CASSTDWTYEQYF	TRBV19	TRBJ2-7
CASSLGRDEQYF	TRBV7-9	TRBJ2-7
CASNPAPGYNEQYF	TRBV9	TRBJ2-7
CASSPAPTYNEQFF	TRBV19	TRBJ2-1
CASNGFPGNTIYF	TRBV6-4	TRBJ1-3